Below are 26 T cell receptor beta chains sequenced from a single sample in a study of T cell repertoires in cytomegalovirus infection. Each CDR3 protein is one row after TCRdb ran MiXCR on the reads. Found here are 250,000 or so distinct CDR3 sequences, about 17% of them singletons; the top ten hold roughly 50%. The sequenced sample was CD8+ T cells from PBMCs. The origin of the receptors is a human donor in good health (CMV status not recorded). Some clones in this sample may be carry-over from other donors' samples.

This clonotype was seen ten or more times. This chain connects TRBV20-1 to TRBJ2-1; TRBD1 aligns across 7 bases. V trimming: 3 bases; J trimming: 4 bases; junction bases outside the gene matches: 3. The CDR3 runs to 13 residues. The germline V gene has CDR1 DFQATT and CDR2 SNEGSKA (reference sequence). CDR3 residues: CSASTRGYNEQFF. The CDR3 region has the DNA TGCAGTGCTAGCACCAGGGGGTACAATGAGCAGTTCTTC.

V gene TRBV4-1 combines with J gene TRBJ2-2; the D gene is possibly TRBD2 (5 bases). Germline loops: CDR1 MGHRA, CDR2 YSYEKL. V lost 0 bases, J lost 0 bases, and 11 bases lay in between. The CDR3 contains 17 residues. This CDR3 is CASSQDRAAPNTGELFF. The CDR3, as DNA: TGCGCCAGCAGCCAAGATAGAGCGGCTCCGAACACCGGGGAGCTGTTTTTT.

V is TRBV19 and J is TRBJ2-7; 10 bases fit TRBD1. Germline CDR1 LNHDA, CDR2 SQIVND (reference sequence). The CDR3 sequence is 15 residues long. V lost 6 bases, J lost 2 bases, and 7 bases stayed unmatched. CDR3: CASSAGTGETYEQYF. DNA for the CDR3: TGTGCCAGTAGCGCCGGGACAGGGGAGACCTACGAGCAGTACTTC.

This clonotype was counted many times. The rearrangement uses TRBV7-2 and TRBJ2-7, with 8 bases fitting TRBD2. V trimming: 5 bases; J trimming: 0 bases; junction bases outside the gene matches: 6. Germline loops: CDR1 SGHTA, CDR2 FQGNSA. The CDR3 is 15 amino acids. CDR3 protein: CASSQGLGSSYEQYF. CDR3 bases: TGTGCCAGCAGCCAGGGACTAGGAAGCTCCTACGAGCAGTACTTC. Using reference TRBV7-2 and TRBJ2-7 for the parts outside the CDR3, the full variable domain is GAGVSQSPSNKVTEKGKDVELRCDPISGHTALYWYRQSLGQGLEFLIYFQGNSAPDKSGLPSDRFSAERTGGSVSTLTIQRTQQEDSAVYLCASSQGLGSSYEQYFGPGTRLTVT.

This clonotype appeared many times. CDR3 protein: CASSEGQYHKGSYEQYF. Here the CDR3 DNA reads TGTGCCAGCAGCGAGGGGCAATACCATAAAGGCTCCTACGAGCAGTACTTC. This chain joins TRBV7-6 and TRBJ2-7; D tentatively fits TRBD1 or TRBD2 (5 bases each). Germline V lookup: CDR1 SGHVS, CDR2 FNYEAQ. V shed 5 bases and J shed 0 bases, with 20 bases lying between them. The CDR3 totals 17 residues.

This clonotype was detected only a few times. CDR3 in DNA: TGTGCCAGCAGCTTGGAGGGACAGGGTAACACTGAAGCTTTCTTT. Translating gives CASSLEGQGNTEAFF. V is TRBV5-5 and J is TRBJ1-1, with TRBD1 matching 9 bases. Trimming removed 0 bases from V and 2 bases from J; junction bases left unmatched: 2. The CDR3 sequence is 15 residues long. Germline V CDR1 and CDR2: SGHKS, YYEKEE (reference sequence).

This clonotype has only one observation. The CDR3 DNA follows: TGTGCCAGCAACCTAGCGGGGGGCGGTTACAATGAGCAGTTCTTC. Amino acid sequence: CASNLAGGGYNEQFF. This sequence joins TRBV12-3 or TRBV12-4 and TRBJ2-1; 11 nucleotides match TRBD2. This CDR3 has 15 amino acids. Trimming at V came to 7 bases and at J to 4 bases, leaving 6 bases not matched to a gene.

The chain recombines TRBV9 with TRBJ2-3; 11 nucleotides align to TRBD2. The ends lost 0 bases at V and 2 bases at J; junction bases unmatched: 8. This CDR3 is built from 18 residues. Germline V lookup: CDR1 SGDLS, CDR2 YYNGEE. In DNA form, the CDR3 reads TGTGCCAGCAGCGTAGAGGGGACTAGCGGAACCGTCACAGATACGCAGTATTTT. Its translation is CASSVEGTSGTVTDTQYF. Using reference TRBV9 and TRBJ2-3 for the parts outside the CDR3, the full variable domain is DSGVTQTPKHLITATGQRVTLRCSPRSGDLSVYWYQQSLDQGLQFLIQYYNGEERAKGNILERFSAQQFPDLHSELNLSSLELGDSALYFCASSVEGTSGTVTDTQYFGPGTRLTVL.

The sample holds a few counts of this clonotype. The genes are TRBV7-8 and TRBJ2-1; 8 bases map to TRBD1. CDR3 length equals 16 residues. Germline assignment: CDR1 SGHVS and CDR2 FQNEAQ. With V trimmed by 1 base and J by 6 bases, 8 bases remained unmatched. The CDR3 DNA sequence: TGTGCCAGCAGCTTAGTTCCGGGACAGGTGAGCAATGAGCAGTTCTTC. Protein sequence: CASSLVPGQVSNEQFF. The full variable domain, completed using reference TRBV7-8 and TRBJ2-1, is GAGVSQSPRYKVAKRGQDVALRCDPISGHVSLFWYQQALGQGPEFLTYFQNEAQLDKSGLPSDRFFAERPEGSVSTLKIQRTQQEDSAVYLCASSLVPGQVSNEQFFGPGTRLTVL.

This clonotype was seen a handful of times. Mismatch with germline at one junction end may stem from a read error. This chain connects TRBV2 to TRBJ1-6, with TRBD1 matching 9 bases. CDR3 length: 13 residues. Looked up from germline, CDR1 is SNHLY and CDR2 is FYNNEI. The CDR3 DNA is TGTGCCACCAGTCCGGGACAGGGTTCACCCCTCCACTTT. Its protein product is CATSPGQGSPLHF.

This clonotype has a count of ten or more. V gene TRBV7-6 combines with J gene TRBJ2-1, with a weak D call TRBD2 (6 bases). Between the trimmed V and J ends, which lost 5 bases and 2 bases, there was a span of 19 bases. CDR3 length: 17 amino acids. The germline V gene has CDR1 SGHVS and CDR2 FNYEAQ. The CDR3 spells CASSPQAGTRTYNEQFF. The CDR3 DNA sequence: TGTGCCAGCAGCCCCCAGGCGGGGACCCGAACCTACAATGAGCAGTTCTTC.

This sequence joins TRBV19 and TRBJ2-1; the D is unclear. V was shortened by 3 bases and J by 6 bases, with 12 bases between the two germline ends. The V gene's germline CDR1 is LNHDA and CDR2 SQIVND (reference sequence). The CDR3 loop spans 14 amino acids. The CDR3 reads CASSIGPPPNEQFF. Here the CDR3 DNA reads TGTGCCAGTAGTATCGGCCCTCCCCCCAATGAGCAGTTCTTC.

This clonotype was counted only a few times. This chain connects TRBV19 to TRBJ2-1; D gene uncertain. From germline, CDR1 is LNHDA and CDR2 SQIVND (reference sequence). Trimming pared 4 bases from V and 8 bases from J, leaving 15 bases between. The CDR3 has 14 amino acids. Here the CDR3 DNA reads TGTGCCAGTAGTACCCCCGCCCGCAGCGATGAGCAGTTCTTC. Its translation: CASSTPARSDEQFF.

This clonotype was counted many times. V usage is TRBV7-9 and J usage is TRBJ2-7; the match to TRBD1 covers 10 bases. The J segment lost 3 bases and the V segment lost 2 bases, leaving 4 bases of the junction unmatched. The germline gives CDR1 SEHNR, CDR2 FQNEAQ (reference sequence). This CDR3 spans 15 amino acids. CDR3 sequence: CASSLTGTGDYEQYF. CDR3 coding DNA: TGTGCCAGCAGCTTAACCGGGACAGGGGACTACGAGCAGTACTTC.

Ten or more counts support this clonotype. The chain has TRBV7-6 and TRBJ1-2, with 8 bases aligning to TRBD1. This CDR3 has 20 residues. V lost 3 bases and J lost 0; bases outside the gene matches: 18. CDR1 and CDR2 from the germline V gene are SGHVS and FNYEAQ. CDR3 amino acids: CASSFNWRSQTGAANYGYTF. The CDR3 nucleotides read TGTGCCAGCAGCTTTAATTGGCGAAGCCAGACAGGGGCGGCTAACTATGGCTACACCTTC.

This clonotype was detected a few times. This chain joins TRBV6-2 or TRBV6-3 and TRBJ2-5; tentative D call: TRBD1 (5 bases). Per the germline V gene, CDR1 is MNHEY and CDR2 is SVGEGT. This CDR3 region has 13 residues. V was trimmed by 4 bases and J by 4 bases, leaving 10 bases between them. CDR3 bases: TGTGCCAGCAGTTTGGACACGATAGAGACCCAGTACTTC. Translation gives CASSLDTIETQYF.

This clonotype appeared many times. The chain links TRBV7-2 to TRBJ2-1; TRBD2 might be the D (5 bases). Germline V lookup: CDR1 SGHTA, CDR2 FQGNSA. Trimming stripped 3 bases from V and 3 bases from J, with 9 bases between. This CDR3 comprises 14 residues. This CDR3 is CASSLASLYNEQFF. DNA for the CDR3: TGTGCCAGCAGCTTGGCTAGCCTCTACAATGAGCAGTTCTTC.

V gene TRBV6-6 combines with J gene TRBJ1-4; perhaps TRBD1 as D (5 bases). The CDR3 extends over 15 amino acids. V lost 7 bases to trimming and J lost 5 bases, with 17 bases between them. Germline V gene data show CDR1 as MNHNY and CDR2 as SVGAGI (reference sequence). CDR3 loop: CASTPGGNLNEKLFF. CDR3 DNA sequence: TGTGCCAGCACCCCGGGGGGGAATCTAAATGAAAAACTGTTTTTT.

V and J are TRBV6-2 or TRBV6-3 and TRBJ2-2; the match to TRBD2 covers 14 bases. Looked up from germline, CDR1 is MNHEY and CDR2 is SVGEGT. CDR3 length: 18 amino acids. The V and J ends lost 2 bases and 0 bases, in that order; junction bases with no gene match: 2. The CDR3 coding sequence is TGTGCCAGCAGTTACGGACTAGCGGGGGGCCCGAACACCGGGGAGCTGTTTTTT. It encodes CASSYGLAGGPNTGELFF.

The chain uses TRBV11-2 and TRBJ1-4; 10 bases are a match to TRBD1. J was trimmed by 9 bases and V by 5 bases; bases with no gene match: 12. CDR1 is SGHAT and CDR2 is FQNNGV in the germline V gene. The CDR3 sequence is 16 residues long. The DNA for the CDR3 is TGTGCCAGCAGCCGTACCGGACAGGGGGTAGCTAAAAAACTGTTTTTT. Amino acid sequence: CASSRTGQGVAKKLFF.

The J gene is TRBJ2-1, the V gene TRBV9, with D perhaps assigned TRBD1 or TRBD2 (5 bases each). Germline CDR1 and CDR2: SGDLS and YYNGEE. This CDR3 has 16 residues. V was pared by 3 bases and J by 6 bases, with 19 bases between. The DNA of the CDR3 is TGTGCCAGCAGCGAATCCGGGACGGACTCTTTCAATGAGCAGTTCTTC. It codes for CASSESGTDSFNEQFF.

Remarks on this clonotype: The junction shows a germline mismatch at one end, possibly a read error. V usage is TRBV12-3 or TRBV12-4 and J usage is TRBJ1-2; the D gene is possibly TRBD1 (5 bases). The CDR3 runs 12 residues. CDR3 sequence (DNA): TGTGCCAGCACCCCCTCGGGGCATGGCTTCACCTTC. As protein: CASTPSGHGFTF.

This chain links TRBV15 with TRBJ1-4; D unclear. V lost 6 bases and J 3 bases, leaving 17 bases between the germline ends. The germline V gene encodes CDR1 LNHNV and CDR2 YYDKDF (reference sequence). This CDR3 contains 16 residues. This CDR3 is CATRPNPGRANEKLFF. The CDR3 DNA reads TGTGCCACCAGACCAAACCCAGGACGGGCTAATGAAAAACTGTTTTTT.

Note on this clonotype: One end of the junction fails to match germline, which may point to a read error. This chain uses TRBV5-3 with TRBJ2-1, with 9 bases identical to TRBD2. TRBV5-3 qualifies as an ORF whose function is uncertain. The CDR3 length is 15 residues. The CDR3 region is CASSYERGATNEQFF. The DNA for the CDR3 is TGTGCCAGCAGCTATGAGCGGGGGGCCACGAATGAGCAGTTCTTC.

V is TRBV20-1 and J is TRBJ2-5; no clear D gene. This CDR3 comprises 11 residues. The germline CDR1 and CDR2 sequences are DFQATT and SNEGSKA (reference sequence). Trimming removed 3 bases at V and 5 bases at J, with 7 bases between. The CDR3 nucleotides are TGCAGTGCTAGTAAATCGGAGACCCAGTACTTC. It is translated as CSASKSETQYF.

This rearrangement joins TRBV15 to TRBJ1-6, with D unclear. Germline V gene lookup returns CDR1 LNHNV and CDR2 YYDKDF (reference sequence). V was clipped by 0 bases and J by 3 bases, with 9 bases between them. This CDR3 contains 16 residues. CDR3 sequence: CATSRDLVVYNSPLHF. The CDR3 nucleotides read TGTGCCACCAGCAGAGATTTAGTAGTCTATAATTCACCCCTCCACTTT.